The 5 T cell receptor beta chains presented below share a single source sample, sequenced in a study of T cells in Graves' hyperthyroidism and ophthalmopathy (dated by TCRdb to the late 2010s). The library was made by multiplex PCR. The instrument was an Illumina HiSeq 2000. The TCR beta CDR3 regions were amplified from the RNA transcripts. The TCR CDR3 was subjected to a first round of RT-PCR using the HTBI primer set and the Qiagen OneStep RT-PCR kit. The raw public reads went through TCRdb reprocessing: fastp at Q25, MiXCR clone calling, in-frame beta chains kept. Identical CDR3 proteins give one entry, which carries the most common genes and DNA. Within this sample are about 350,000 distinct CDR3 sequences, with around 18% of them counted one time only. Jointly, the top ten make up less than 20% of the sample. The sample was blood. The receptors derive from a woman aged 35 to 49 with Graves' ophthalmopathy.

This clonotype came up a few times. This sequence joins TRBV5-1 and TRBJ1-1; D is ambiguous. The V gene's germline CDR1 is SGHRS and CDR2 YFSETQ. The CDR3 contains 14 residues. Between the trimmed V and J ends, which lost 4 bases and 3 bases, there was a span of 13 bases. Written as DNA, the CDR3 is TGCGCCAGCAGCGTCTGGGGTGTGGACACTGAAGCTTTCTTT. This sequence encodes CASSVWGVDTEAFF.

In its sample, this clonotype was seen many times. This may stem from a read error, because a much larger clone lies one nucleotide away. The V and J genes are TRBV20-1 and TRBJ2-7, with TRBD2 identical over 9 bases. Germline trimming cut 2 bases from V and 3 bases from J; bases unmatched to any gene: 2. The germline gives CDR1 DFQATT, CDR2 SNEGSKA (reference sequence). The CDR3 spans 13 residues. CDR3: CSARSTSGYEQYF. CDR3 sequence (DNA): TGCAGTGCTAGATCGACTAGCGGCTACGAGCAGTACTTC.

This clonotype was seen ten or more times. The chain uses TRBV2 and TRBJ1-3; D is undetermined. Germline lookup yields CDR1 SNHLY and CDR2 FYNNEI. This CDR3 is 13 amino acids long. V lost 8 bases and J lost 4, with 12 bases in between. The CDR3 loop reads CASGVVRGNTIYF. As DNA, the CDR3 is TGTGCCAGCGGGGTAGTGAGGGGAAACACCATATATTTT. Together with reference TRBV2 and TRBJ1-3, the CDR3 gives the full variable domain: EPEVTQTPSHQVTQMGQEVILRCVPISNHLYFYWYRQILGQKVEFLVSFYNNEISEKSEIFDDQFSVERPDGSNFTLKIRSTKLEDSAMYFCASGVVRGNTIYFGEGSWLTVV.

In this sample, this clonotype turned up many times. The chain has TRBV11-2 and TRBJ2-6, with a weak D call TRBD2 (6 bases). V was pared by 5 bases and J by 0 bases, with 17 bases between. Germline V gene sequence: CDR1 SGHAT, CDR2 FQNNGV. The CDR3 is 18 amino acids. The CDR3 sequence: CASSPITGLSSGANVLTF. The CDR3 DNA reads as TGTGCCAGCAGCCCAATCACGGGACTCAGCTCTGGGGCCAACGTCCTGACTTTC.

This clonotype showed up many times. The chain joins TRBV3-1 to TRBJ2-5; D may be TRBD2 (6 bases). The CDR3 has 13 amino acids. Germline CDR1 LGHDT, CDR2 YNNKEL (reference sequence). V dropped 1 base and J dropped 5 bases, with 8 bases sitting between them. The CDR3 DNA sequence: TGTGCCAGCAGCCAAGCTGGAGGGGAGACCCAGTACTTC. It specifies CASSQAGGETQYF.